Shown below are 9 T cell receptor beta chains from a single sample sequenced in a study of T cell changes during pregnancy in multiple sclerosis. Libraries were prepared by immunoSEQ multiplex PCR; TCRdb keeps only in-frame clonotypes and omits some of them. The sample shows about 56,000 clones, around 92% of them seen only once. The material was CD4+ T cells from peripheral blood mononuclear cells, obtained in the second trimester of pregnancy. These receptors were obtained from a female donor with multiple sclerosis, enrolled in a pregnancy study.

This clone has a single count. This sequence joins TRBV12-5 and TRBJ2-3; D is ambiguous. The CDR3 loop spans 13 amino acids. CDR1 is LGHNT, CDR2 FRNRAP, per germline. Trimming took off 2 bases at V and 2 bases at J, with 5 bases between the two ends. The CDR3 DNA is TGTGCTAGTGGTTTGCAACACACAGATACGCAGTATTTT. Protein sequence: CASGLQHTDTQYF.

The gene calls are TRBV6-1 and TRBJ1-5, with D hard to call. Looked up from germline, CDR1 is MNHNS and CDR2 is SASEGT. Trimming took 6 bases from V and 1 from J, leaving 10 bases between them. The CDR3 is 14 residues long. DNA of the CDR3: TGTGCCAGCAGCCTCAGGTGGAGCAATCAGCCCCAGCATTTT. This sequence encodes CASSLRWSNQPQHF.

The V gene is TRBV14, the J gene TRBJ2-1, with no clear D. V was trimmed by 2 bases and J by 4 bases, leaving 9 bases between them. The CDR3 loop spans 14 amino acids. The V gene's germline CDR1 is SGHDN and CDR2 FVKESK. CDR3 nucleotide sequence: TGTGCCAGCAGCCAATTGACTGAATACAATGAGCAGTTCTTC. It specifies CASSQLTEYNEQFF.

The gene calls are TRBV9 and TRBJ2-3, with a possible D match to TRBD2 (5 bases). The CDR3 is 14 amino acids. V lost 2 bases, J lost 1 base, and 8 bases lay in between. Germline loops: CDR1 SGDLS, CDR2 YYNGEE. CDR3 in DNA: TGTGCCAGCAGCGTGTTTAGCGGCACAGATACGCAGTATTTT. As protein: CASSVFSGTDTQYF.

The chain joins TRBV7-3 to TRBJ1-1; D is unresolved. V was shortened by 2 bases and J by 3 bases, with 10 bases between the two germline ends. Germline CDR1 is SGHTA and CDR2 is FQGTGA. The CDR3 spans 14 residues. CDR3 sequence reads: CASSLFHGDTEAFF. CDR3 DNA sequence: TGTGCCAGCAGCTTATTTCACGGAGACACTGAAGCTTTCTTT.

This clone was observed a few times. J is TRBJ1-5 and V is TRBV30; no firm D call. The CDR3 has 12 residues. The germline V and J ends were trimmed by 5 bases and 5 bases, with 10 bases remaining between them. The germline V gene encodes CDR1 GTSNPN and CDR2 SVGIG (reference sequence). CDR3 sequence (DNA): TGTGCCTGGGGCACCCCAGATCAGCCCCAGCATTTT. This codes for CAWGTPDQPQHF.

The DNA of the CDR3 is TGTGCCAGTAGTGTCTCCCTCCCCGCAGATACGCAGTATTTT. It encodes CASSVSLPADTQYF. The chain is built from TRBV19 and TRBJ2-3; D gene uncertain. Per the germline V gene, CDR1 is LNHDA and CDR2 is SQIVND (reference sequence). The CDR3 runs 14 residues. Trimming pared 5 bases from V and 4 bases from J, leaving 13 bases between.

The chain couples TRBV5-4 to TRBJ2-7, with TRBD1 identical over 11 bases. The CDR3 loop spans 16 amino acids. V trimming: 3 bases; J trimming: 3 bases; junction bases outside the gene matches: 8. Germline CDR1 and CDR2: SGHNT and YYREEE (reference sequence). CDR3 sequence (DNA): TGTGCCAGCAGCTCCCTCTCGGACAGGGGGCTCTACGAGCAGTACTTC. Its translation: CASSSLSDRGLYEQYF. Drawing the rest from reference TRBV5-4 and TRBJ2-7, the complete variable domain is ETGVTQSPTHLIKTRGQQVTLRCSSQSGHNTVSWYQQALGQGPQFIFQYYREEENGRGNFPPRFSGLQFPNYSSELNVNALELDDSALYLCASSSLSDRGLYEQYFGPGTRLTVT.

The chain uses TRBV7-2 and TRBJ1-3; the match to TRBD1 covers 7 bases. The V gene's germline CDR1 is SGHTA and CDR2 FQGNSA. The CDR3 is made up of 15 amino acids. V trimming: 5 bases; J trimming: 2 bases; junction bases outside the gene matches: 6. CDR3 in DNA: TGTGCCAGCAGCGCCTCTGGGACAGCTGGAAACACCATATATTTT. Its translation: CASSASGTAGNTIYF.